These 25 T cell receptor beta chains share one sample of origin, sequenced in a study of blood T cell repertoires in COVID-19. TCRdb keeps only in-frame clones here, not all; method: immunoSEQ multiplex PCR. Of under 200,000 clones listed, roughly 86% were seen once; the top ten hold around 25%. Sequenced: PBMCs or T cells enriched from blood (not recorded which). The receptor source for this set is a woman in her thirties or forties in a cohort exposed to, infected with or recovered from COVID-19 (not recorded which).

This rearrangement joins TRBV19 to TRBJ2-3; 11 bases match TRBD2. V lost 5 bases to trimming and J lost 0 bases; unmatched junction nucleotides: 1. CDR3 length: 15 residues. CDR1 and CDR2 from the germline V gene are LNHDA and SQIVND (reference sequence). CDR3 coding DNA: TGTGCCAGTAGTGCTAGCGGGAGGAGCACAGATACGCAGTATTTT. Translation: CASSASGRSTDTQYF. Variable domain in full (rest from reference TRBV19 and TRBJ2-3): DGGITQSPKYLFRKEGQNVTLSCEQNLNHDAMYWYRQDPGQGLRLIYYSQIVNDFQKGDIAEGYSVSREKKESFPLTVTSAQKNPTAFYLCASSASGRSTDTQYFGPGTRLTVL.

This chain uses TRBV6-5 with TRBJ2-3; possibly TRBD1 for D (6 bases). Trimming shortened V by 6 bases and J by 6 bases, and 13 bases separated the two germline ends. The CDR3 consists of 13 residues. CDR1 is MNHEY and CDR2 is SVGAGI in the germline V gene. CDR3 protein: CASRFTGSDTQYF. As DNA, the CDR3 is TGTGCCAGCAGATTCACAGGGTCCGATACGCAGTATTTT.

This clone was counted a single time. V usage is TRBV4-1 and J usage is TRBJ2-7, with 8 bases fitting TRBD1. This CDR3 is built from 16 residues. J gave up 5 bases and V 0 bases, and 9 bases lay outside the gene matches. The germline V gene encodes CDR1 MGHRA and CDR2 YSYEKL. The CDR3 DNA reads TGCGCCAGCAGCCAAGAAGGCAGGACAGGGTTTCACGAGCAGTACTTC. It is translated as CASSQEGRTGFHEQYF.

For the CDR3, the DNA is TGTGCCAGCAGTGCTATGGAGCAGACCGGGGAGCTGTTTTTT. This translates into CASSAMEQTGELFF. V usage is TRBV2 and J usage is TRBJ2-2, with D hard to call. The germline V gene encodes CDR1 SNHLY and CDR2 FYNNEI. The CDR3 consists of 14 residues. The ends were cut back, 4 bases at V and 5 bases at J, with 11 bases in the middle.

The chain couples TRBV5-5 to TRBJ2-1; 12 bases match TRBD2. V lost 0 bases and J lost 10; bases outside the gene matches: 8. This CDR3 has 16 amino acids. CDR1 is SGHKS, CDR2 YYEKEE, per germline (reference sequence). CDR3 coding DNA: TGTGCCAGCAGCTTGGGACTAGCGGGAGAACCGGTAGAGCAGTTCTTC. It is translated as CASSLGLAGEPVEQFF. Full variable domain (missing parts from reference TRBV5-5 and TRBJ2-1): DAGVTQSPTHLIKTRGQQVTLRCSPISGHKSVSWYQQVLGQGPQFIFQYYEKEERGRGNFPDRFSARQFPNYSSELNVNALLLGDSALYLCASSLGLAGEPVEQFFGPGTRLTVL.

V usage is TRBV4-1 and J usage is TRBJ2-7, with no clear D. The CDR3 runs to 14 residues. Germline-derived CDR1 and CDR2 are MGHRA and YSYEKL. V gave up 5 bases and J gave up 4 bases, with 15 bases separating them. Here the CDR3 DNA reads TGCGCCAGCAGCGCGACAACAGACCTATACGAGCAGTACTTC. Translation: CASSATTDLYEQYF.

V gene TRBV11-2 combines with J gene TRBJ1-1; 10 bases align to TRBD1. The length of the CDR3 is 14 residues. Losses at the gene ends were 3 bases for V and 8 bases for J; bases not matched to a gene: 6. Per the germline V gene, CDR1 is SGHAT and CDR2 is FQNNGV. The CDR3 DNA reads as TGTGCCAGCAGCTTCGGGACAGGGGTAGCAGAAGCTTTCTTT. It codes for CASSFGTGVAEAFF.

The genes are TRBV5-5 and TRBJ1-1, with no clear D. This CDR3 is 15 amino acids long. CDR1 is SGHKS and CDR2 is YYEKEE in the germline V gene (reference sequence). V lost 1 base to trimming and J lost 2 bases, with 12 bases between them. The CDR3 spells CASSLFRTDNTEAFF. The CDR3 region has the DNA TGTGCCAGCAGCTTGTTCAGGACTGATAACACTGAAGCTTTCTTT.

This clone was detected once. This CDR3 is CASSLYSDRAMGRNTEAFF. The CDR3 nucleotides are TGCGCCAGCAGCTTGTACTCTGACAGGGCTATGGGTAGGAACACTGAAGCTTTCTTT. The rearrangement uses TRBV5-1 and TRBJ1-1; TRBD1 agrees at 7 bases. Per the germline V gene, CDR1 is SGHRS and CDR2 is YFSETQ. Trimming at V came to 1 base and at J to 1 base, leaving 16 bases not matched to a gene. The CDR3 is made up of 19 amino acids.

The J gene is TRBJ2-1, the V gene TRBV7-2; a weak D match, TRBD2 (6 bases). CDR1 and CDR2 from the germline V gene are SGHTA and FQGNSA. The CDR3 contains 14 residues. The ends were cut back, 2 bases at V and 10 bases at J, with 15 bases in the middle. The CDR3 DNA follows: TGTGCCAGCAGCTTAAGCTGGGCGGGACTCGAGCAGTTCTTC. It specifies CASSLSWAGLEQFF. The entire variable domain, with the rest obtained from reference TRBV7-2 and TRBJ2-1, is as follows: GAGVSQSPSNKVTEKGKDVELRCDPISGHTALYWYRQSLGQGLEFLIYFQGNSAPDKSGLPSDRFSAERTGGSVSTLTIQRTQQEDSAVYLCASSLSWAGLEQFFGPGTRLTVL.

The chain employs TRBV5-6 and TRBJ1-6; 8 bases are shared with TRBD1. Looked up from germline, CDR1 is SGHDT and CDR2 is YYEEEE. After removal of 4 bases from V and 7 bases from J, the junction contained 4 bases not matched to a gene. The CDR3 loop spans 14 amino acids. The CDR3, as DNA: TGTGCCAGCAGCCCCACAGGGGGAAATTCACCCCTCCACTTT. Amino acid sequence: CASSPTGGNSPLHF.

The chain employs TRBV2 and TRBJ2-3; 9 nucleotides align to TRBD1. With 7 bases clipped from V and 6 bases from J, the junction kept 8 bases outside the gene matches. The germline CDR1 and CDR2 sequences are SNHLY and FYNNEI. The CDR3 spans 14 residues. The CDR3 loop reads CASTGGTGLDTQYF. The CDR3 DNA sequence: TGTGCCAGCACCGGAGGGACAGGGTTGGATACGCAGTATTTT.

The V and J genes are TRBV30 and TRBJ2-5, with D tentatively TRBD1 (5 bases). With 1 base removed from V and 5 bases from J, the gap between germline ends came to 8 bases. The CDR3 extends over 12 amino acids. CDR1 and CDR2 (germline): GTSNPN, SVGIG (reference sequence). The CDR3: CAWSAGLETQYF. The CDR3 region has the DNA TGTGCCTGGAGTGCAGGGTTGGAGACCCAGTACTTC.

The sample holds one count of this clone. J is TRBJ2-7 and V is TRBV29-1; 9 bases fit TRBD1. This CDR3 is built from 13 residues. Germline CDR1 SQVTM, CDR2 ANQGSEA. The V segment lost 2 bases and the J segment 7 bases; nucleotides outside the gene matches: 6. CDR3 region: CSVEPDRGLEQYF. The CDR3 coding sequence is TGCAGCGTTGAACCGGACAGGGGTTTGGAGCAGTACTTC.

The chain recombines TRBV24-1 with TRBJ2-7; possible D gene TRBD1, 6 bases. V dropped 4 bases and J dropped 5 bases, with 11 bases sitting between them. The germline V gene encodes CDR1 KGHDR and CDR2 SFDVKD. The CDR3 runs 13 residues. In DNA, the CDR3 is TGTGCCACCAGTGACTCGGGACACGACGAGCAGTACTTC. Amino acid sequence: CATSDSGHDEQYF.

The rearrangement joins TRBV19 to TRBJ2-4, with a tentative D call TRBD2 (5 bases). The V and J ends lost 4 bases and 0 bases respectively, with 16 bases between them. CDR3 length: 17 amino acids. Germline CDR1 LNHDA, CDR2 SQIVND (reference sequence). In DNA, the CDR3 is TGTGCCAGTAGTACCCTGAGGGATGGACTAGCCAAAAACATTCAGTACTTC. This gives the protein CASSTLRDGLAKNIQYF.

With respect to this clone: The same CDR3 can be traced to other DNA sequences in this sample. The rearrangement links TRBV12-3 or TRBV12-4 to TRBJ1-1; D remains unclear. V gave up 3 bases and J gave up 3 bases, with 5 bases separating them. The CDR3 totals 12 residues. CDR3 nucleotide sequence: TGTGCCAGCAGTTTCTCTGACACTGAAGCTTTCTTT. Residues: CASSFSDTEAFF.

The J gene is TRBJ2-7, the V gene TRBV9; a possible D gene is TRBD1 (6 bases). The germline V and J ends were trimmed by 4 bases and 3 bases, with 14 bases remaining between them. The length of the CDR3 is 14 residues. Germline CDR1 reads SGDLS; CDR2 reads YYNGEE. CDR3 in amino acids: CASSPTGTHYEQYF. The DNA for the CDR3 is TGTGCCAGCAGCCCCACCGGGACACACTACGAGCAGTACTTC.

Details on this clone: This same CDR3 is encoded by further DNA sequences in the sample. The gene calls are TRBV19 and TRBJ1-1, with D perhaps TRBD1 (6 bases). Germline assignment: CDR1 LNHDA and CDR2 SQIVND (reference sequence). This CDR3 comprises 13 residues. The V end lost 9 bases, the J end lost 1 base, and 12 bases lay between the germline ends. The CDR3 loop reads CASSTGPNTEAFF. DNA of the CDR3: TGTGCCAGCTCGACAGGCCCGAACACTGAAGCTTTCTTT.

CDR3 bases: TGTGCCAGCAGTTTATTTGCAGGGGATGGCTACACCTTC. It specifies CASSLFAGDGYTF. V usage is TRBV27 and J usage is TRBJ1-2, with D possibly TRBD1 on 6 matching bases. There are 13 residues in the CDR3. V was clipped by 1 base and J by 6 bases, with 9 bases between them. CDR1 and CDR2 from the germline V gene are MNHEY and SMNVEV (reference sequence).

The CDR3 protein is CASTPFRGGTDTQYF. The CDR3 bases are TGTGCCAGCACCCCCTTCCGGGGGGGCACAGATACGCAGTATTTT. V usage is TRBV28 and J usage is TRBJ2-3; 7 bases map to TRBD2. J was trimmed by 1 base and V by 7 bases; bases with no gene match: 8. Germline CDR1 reads MDHEN; CDR2 reads SYDVKM. CDR3 length equals 15 residues. Combining the CDR3 with reference TRBV28 and TRBJ2-3 gives the whole variable domain DVKVTQSSRYLVKRTGEKVFLECVQDMDHENMFWYRQDPGLGLRLIYFSYDVKMKEKGDIPEGYSVSREKKERFSLILESASTNQTSMYLCASTPFRGGTDTQYFGPGTRLTVL.

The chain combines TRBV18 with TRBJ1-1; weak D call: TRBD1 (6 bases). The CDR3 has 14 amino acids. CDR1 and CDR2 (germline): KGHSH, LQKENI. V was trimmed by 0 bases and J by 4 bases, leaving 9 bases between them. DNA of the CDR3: TGTGCCAGCTCACCACCCCAGGGGACCACTGAAGCTTTCTTT. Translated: CASSPPQGTTEAFF.

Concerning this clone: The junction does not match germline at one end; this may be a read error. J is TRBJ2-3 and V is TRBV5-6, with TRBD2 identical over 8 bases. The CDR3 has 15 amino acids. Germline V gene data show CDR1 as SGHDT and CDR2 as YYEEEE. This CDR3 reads CASRLGGGGIDTQYF. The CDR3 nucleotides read TGTGCCAGCAGATTGGGTGGCGGGGGGATAGATACGCAGTATTTT.

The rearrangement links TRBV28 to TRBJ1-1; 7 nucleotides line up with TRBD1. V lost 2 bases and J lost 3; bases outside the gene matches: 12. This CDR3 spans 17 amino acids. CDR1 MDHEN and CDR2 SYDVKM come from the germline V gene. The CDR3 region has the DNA TGTGCCAGCAGTTTACTGCCGGGAGGGGGCGGGTACACTGAAGCTTTCTTT. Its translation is CASSLLPGGGGYTEAFF.

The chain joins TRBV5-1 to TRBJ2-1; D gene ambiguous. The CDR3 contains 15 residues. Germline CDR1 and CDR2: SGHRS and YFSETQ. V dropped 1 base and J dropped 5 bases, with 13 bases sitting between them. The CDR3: CASSLFGWRDNEQFF. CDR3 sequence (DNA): TGCGCCAGCAGCTTGTTCGGGTGGCGCGACAATGAGCAGTTCTTC.